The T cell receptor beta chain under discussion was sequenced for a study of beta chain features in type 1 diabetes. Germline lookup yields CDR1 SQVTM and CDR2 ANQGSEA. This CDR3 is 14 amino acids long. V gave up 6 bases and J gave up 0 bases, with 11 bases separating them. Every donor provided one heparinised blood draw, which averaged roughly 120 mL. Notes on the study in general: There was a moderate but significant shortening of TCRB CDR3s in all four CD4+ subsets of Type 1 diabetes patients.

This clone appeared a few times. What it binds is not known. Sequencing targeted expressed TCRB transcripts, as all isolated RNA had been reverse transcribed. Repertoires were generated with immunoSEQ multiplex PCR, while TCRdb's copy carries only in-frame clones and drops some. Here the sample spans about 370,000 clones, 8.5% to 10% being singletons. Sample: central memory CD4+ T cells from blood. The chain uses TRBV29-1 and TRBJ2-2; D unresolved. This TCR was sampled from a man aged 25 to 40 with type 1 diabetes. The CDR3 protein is CSVGRTANTGELFF. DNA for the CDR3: TGCAGCGTAGGTCGTACGGCGAACACCGGGGAGCTGTTTTTT.